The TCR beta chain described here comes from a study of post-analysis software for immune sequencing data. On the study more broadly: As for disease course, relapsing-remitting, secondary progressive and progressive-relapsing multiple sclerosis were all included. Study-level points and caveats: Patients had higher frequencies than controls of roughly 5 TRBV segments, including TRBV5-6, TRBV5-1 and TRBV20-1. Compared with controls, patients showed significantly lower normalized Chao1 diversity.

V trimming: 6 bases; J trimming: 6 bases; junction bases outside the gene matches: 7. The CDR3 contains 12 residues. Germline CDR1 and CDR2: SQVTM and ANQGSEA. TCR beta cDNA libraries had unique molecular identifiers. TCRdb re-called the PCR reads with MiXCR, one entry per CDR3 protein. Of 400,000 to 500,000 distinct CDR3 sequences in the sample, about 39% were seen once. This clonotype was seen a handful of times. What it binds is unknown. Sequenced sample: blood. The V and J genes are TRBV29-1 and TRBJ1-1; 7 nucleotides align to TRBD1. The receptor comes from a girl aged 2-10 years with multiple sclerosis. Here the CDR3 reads CSVDTGVAEAFF. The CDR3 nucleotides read TGCAGCGTGGATACAGGGGTGGCTGAAGCTTTCTTT. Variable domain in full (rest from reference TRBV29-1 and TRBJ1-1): SAVISQKPSRDICQRGTSLTIQCQVDSQVTMMFWYRQQPGQSLTLIATANQGSEATYESGFVIDKFPISRPNLTFSTLTVSNMSPEDSSIYLCSVDTGVAEAFFGQGTRLTVV.